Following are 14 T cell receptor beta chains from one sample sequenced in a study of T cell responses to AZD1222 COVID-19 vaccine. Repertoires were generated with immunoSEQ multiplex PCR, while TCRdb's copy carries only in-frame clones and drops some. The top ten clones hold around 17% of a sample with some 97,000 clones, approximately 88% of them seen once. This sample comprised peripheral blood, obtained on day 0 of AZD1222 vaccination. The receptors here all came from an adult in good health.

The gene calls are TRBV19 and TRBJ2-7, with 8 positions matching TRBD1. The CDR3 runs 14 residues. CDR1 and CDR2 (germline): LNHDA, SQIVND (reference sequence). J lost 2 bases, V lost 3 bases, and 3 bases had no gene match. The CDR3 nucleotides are TGTGCCAGTAGTATTACAGGGGGAACCTACGAGCAGTACTTC. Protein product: CASSITGGTYEQYF.

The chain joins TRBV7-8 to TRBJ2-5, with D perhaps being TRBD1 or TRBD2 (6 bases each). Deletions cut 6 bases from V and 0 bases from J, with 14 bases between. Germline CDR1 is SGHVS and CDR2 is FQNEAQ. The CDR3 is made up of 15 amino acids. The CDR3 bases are TGTGCCAGCAGACCCTGGGGGGCTTACCAAGAGACCCAGTACTTC. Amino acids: CASRPWGAYQETQYF.

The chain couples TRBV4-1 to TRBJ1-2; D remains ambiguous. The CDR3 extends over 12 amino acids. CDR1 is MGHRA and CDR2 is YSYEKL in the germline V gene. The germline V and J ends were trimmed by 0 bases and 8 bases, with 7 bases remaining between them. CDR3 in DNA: TGCGCCAGCAGCCAAGATAGCGTCGGCTACACCTTC. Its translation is CASSQDSVGYTF.

The CDR3 spells CASSATGGRGYTF. CDR3 in DNA: TGTGCCAGCAGCGCTACAGGGGGCCGGGGCTACACCTTC. This chain joins TRBV6-5 and TRBJ1-2; 9 bases align to TRBD1. CDR1 is MNHEY, CDR2 SVGAGI, per germline. Trimming at V came to 6 bases and at J to 8 bases, leaving 7 bases not matched to a gene. The CDR3 consists of 13 residues.

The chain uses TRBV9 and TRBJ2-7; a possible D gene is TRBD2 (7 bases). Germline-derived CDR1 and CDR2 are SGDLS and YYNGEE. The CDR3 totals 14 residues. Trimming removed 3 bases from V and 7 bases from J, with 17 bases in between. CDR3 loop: CASSASTGGKEQYF. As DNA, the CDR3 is TGTGCCAGCAGCGCCTCAACGGGGGGCAAAGAGCAGTACTTC.

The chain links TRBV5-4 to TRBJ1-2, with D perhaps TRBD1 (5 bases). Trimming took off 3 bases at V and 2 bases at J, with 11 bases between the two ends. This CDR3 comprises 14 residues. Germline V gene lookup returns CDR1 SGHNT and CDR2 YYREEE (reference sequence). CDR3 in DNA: TGTGCCAGCAGCTCTGACAGCGGCAACTATGGCTACACCTTC. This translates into CASSSDSGNYGYTF.

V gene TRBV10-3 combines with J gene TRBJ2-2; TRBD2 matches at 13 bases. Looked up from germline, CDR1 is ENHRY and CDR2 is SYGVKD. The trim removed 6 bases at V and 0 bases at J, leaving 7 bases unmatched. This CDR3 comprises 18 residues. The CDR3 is CAISSTSGGPSNTGELFF. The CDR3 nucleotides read TGTGCCATCAGCTCGACTAGCGGGGGGCCGTCGAACACCGGGGAGCTGTTTTTT.

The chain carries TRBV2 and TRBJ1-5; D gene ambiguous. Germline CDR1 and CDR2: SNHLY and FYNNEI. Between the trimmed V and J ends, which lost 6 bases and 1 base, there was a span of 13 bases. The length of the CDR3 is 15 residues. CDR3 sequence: CASSQEGGSNQPQHF. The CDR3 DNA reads TGTGCCAGCAGCCAGGAGGGAGGGAGCAATCAGCCCCAGCATTTT.

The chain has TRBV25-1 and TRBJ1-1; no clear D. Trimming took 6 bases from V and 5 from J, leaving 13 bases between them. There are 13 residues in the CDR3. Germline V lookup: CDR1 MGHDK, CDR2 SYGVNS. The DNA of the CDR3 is TGTGCCAGCAGATCACAGCCTCATACTGAAGCTTTCTTT. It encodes CASRSQPHTEAFF.

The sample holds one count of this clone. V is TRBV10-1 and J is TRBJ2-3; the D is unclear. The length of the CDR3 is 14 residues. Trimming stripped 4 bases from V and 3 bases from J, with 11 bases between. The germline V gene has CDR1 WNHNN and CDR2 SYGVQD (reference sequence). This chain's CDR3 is CASSAGDLTDTQYF. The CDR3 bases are TGCGCCAGCAGTGCCGGCGACTTAACAGATACGCAGTATTTT.

Written as DNA, the CDR3 is TGTGCCAGCAGTTGGGCAGAGAACACTGAAGCTTTCTTT. Its protein product is CASSWAENTEAFF. The rearrangement links TRBV28 to TRBJ1-1; D unclear. V shed 4 bases and J shed 1 base, with 7 bases lying between them. The CDR3 has 13 residues. Germline CDR1 MDHEN, CDR2 SYDVKM.

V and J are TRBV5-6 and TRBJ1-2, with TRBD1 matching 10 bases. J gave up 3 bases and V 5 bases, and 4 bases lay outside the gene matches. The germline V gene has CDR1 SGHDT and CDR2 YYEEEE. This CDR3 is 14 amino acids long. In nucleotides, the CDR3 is TGTGCCAGCAGTCCGACAGGGGGCGACTATGGCTACACCTTC. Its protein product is CASSPTGGDYGYTF.

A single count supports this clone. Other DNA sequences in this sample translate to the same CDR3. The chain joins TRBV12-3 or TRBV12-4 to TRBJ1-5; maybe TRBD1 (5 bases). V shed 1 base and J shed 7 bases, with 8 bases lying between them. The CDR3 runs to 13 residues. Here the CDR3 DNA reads TGTGCCAGCAGTTTAGTCCAGGGCCAGCCCCAGCATTTT. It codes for CASSLVQGQPQHF.

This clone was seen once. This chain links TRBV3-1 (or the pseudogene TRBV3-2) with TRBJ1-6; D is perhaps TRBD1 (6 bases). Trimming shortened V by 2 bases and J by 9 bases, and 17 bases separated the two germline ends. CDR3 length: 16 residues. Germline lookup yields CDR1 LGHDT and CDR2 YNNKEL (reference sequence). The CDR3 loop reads CASSQRIGTQGSPLHF. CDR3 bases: TGTGCCAGCAGCCAACGCATCGGGACACAAGGTTCACCCCTCCACTTT.